This T cell receptor (beta chain) was retrieved from a study of blood T cell repertoires in COVID-19. Study as a whole: COVID-19 samples collected from the United States, Italy and Spain covered acute and convalescent phases. T cells, B-cell-depleted T cells, or PBMCs supplied cDNA or gDNA.

This CDR3 comprises 15 residues. CDR1 and CDR2 from the germline V gene are MNHEY and SVGEGT. Trimming cost V 2 bases and J 7 bases, with 17 bases left between them. Only a few counts were recorded for this clone. Authors' data handling: Amplification of reference gene primers was used by the study to estimate nucleated cell counts. Repertoires were generated with immunoSEQ multiplex PCR, while TCRdb's copy carries only in-frame clones and drops some. V and J calls and clone size come straight from that table; D and trimming were deduced from the DNA. The table has about 50,000 clones, around 87% seen once.

The V call is TRBV6-2 or TRBV6-3, the J call TRBJ1-1; D is perhaps TRBD1 (6 bases). The sequenced sample was peripheral blood. The source is a man between 50 and 59 years old with active COVID-19. The CDR3 bases are TGTGCCAGCAGTTACCCCGGAGGGGGGGACCATGAAGCTTTCTTT. Translated, it gives CASSYPGGGDHEAFF.